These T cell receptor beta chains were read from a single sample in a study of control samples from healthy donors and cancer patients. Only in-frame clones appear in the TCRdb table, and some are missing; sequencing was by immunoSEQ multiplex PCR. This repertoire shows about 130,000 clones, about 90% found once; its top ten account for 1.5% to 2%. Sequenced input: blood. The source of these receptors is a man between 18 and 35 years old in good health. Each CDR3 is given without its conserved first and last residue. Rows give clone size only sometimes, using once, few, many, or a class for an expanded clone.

ATIQGLVNTEAF TRBV24-1 NA TRBJ1-1
ASSQDVGSVEFNEQF TRBV3-1/TRBV3-2 NA TRBJ2-1
ASRDVANYGYT TRBV10-2 NA TRBJ1-2
ASSFFSGRRFHEQY TRBV7-2 NA TRBJ2-7
ASRHRTGNQPQH TRBV27 NA TRBJ1-5
ASSARGAYEQY TRBV3-1/TRBV3-2 NA TRBJ2-7
ATSEPGSQETQY TRBV24-1 NA TRBJ2-5
ASSDSKRAHIANYGYT TRBV25-1 NA TRBJ1-2
ASSRGNTEAF TRBV3-1/TRBV3-2 NA TRBJ1-1
ASSPRALNTEAF TRBV7-2 NA TRBJ1-1
ASSFTTGAFRYEQY TRBV6-2/TRBV6-3 once TRBJ2-7
ASSLAGGSKETQY TRBV11-1 NA TRBJ2-5
AWSVSGPREGLLYEQY TRBV30 NA TRBJ2-7
ASSPGRDRIRDGELF TRBV7-2 NA TRBJ2-2
ATSDGVGQKNEKLF TRBV24-1 NA TRBJ1-4
SASLVNEQY TRBV20-1 NA TRBJ2-7
ASSVHETQY TRBV25-1 NA TRBJ2-3
ASSKQGMSNQPQH TRBV28 NA TRBJ1-5
ASSRAPQGGYEQY TRBV3-1/TRBV3-2 NA TRBJ2-7
ASTSIFTEANTGELF TRBV19 NA TRBJ2-2
ASSLLVGYQETQY TRBV28 NA TRBJ2-5
SGRDTRTYEQY TRBV29-1 NA TRBJ2-7
ASSQALGGGGTDTQY TRBV4-3 many TRBJ2-3
AISVRDRGYTDTQY TRBV10-3 NA TRBJ2-3
ASSLELGNTIY TRBV7-9 NA TRBJ1-3
ASSLDGGGANNSPLH TRBV11-2 NA TRBJ1-6
ASSSVGPGGTGELF TRBV7-8 NA TRBJ2-2
ASSSGRSLGPQH TRBV11-2 NA TRBJ1-5
ASTFASGQSKYGYT TRBV5-5 NA TRBJ1-2
SGPTGYT TRBV20-1 NA TRBJ1-2
ASSARDIGPYEQY TRBV9 NA TRBJ2-7
AWSSGNQPQH TRBV30 NA TRBJ1-5